Here is one T cell receptor (beta chain) with its context. Its antigen is currently unknown. cDNA synthesis was performed by 5'RACE with 10-nucleotide random UMIs. TCRdb called the 5' RACE reads again in MiXCR, with one record for every CDR3 protein. The data hold 120,000 or so distinct CDR3 sequences, with roughly 3.1% observed a single time. This specimen belongs to a study of neurological immune-mediated disorders. Study-wide findings and caveats: None of the CDR3 amino acid sequences of expanded clones were shared across subjects, and this suggested private repertoires in all groups.

CDR1 SEHNR and CDR2 FQNEAQ come from the germline V gene (reference sequence). Trimming pared 5 bases from V and 7 bases from J, leaving 6 bases between. There are 11 residues in the CDR3. The rearrangement uses TRBV7-9 and TRBJ2-1; D is uncertain. The material sequenced was PBMCs. The sequence was collected from a woman aged 25 to 39 with multiple sclerosis. The CDR3 coding sequence is TGTGCCAGCAGCAACCAAAATGAGCAGTTCTTC. Residues: CASSNQNEQFF.